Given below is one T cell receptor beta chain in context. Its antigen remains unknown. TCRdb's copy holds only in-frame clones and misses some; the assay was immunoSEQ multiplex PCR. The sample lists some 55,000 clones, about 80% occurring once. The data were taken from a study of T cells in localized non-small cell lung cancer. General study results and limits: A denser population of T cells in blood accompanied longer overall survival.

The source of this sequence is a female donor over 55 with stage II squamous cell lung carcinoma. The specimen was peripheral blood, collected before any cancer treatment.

The CDR3: CASSITGTGWDNEQFF. The CDR3 region has the DNA TGTGCCAGTAGTATTACTGGGACAGGGTGGGACAATGAGCAGTTCTTC. The chain links TRBV19 to TRBJ2-1, with 9 bases aligning to TRBD1. CDR1 is LNHDA, CDR2 SQIVND, per germline (reference sequence). This CDR3 spans 16 amino acids. The V and J ends lost 3 bases and 5 bases, in that order; junction bases with no gene match: 8.